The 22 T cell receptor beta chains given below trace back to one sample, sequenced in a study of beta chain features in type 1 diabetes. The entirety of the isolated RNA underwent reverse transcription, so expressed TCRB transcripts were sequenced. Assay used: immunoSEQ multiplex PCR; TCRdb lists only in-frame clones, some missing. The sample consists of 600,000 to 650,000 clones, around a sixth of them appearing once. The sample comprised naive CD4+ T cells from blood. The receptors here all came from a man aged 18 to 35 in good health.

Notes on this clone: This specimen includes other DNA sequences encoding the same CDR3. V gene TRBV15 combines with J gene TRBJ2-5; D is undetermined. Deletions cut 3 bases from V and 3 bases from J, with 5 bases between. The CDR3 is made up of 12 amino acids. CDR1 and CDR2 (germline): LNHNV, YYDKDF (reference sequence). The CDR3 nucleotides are TGTGCCACCAGCAGGGAGAAAGAGACCCAGTACTTC. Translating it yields CATSREKETQYF.

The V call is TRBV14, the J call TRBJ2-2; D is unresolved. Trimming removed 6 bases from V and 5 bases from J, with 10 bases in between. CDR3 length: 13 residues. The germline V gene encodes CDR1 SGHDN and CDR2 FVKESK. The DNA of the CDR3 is TGTGCCAGCAGTGTCGGACGGACCGGGGAGCTGTTTTTT. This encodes CASSVGRTGELFF.

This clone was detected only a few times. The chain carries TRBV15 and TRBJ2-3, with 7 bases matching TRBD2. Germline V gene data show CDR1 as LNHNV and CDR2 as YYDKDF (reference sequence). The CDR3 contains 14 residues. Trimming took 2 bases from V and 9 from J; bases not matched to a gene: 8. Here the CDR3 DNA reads TGTGCCACCAGCAGATGGGGCGACGGGGGGACGCAGTATTTT. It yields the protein CATSRWGDGGTQYF.

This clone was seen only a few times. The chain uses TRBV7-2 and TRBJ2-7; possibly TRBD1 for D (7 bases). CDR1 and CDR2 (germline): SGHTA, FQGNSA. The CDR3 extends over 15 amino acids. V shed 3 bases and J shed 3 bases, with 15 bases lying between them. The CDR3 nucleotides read TGTGCCAGCAGCTTCGGGCAGGGGGGAATCTACGAGCAGTACTTC. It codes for CASSFGQGGIYEQYF.

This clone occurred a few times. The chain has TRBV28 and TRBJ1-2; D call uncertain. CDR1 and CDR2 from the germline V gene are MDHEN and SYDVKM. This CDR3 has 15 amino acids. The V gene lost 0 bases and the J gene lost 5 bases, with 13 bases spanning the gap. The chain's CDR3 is CASSLWSRASYGYTF. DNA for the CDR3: TGTGCCAGCAGTTTATGGTCTCGGGCCTCGTATGGCTACACCTTC.

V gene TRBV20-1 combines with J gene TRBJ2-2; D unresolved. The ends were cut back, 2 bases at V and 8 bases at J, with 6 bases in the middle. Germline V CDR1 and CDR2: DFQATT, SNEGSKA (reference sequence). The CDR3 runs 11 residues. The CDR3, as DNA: TGCAGTGCTAGACCCGGAGGGGAGCTGTTTTTT. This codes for CSARPGGELFF.

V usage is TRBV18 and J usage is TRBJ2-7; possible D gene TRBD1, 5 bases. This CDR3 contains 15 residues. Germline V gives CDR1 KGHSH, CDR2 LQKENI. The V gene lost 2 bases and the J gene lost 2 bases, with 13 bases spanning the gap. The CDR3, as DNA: TGTGCCAGCTCACCAAGCCAGGGCGTGCCCTACGAGCAGTACTTC. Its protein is CASSPSQGVPYEQYF. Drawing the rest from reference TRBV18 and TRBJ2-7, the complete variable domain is NAGVMQNPRHLVRRRGQEARLRCSPMKGHSHVYWYRQLPEEGLKFMVYLQKENIIDESGMPKERFSAEFPKEGPSILRIQQVVRGDSAAYFCASSPSQGVPYEQYFGPGTRLTVT.

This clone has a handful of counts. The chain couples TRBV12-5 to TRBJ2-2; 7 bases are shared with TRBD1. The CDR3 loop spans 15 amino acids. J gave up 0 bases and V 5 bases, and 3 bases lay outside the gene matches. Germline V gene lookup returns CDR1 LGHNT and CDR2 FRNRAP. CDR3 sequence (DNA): TGTGCTAGTGGTGAGGGACAGACGAACACCGGGGAGCTGTTTTTT. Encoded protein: CASGEGQTNTGELFF.

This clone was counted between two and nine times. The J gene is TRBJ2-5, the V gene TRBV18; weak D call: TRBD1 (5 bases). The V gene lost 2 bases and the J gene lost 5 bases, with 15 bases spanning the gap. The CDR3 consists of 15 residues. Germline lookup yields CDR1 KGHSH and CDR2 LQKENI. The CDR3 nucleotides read TGTGCCAGCTCACCAGGGGCGAGTGAGAGCGAGACCCAGTACTTC. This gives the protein CASSPGASESETQYF.

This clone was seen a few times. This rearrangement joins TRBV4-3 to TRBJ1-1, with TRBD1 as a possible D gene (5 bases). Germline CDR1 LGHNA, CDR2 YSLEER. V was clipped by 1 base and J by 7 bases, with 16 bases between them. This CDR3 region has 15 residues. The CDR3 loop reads CASSQAGAARVEAFF. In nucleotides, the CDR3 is TGCGCCAGCAGCCAAGCTGGGGCGGCGCGGGTTGAAGCTTTCTTT.

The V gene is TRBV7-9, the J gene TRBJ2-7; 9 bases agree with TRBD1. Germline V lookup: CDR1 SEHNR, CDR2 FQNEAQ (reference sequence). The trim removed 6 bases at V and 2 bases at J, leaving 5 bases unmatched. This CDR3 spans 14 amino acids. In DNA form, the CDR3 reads TGTGCCAGCAGTCGCCGGGACAGGGCCTACGAGCAGTACTTC. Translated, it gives CASSRRDRAYEQYF.

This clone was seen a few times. The CDR3 region has the DNA TGTGCCAGCAGCTTACTCGGGACAACCGTTGGCTACACCTTC. This codes for CASSLLGTTVGYTF. This chain connects TRBV7-4 to TRBJ1-2; tentatively, D is TRBD1 (6 bases). There are 14 residues in the CDR3. Germline V CDR1 and CDR2: SGHVT, SQSDAQ. With 2 bases removed from V and 7 bases from J, the gap between germline ends came to 14 bases.

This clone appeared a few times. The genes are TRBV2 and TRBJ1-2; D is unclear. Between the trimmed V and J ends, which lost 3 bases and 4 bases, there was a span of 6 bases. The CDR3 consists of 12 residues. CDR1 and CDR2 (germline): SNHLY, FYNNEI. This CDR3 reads CASSETSYGYTF. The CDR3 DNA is TGTGCCAGCAGTGAGACTTCCTATGGCTACACCTTC.

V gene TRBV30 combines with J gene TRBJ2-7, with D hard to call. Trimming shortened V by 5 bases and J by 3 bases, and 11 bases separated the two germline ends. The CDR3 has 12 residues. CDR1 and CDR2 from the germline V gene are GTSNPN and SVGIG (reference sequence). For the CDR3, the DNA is TGTGCCTGGGTCCTGAGGAGCTACGAGCAGTACTTC. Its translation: CAWVLRSYEQYF.

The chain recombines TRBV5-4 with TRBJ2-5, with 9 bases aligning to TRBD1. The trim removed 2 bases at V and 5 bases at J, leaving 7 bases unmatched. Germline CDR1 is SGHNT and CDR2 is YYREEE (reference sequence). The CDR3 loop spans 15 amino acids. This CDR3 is CASSFTGGTGETQYF. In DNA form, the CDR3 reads TGTGCCAGCAGCTTTACAGGGGGCACGGGGGAGACCCAGTACTTC.

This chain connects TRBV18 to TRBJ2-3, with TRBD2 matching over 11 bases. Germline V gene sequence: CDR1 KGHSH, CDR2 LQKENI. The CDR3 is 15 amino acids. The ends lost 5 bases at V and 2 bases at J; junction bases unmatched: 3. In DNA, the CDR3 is TGTGCCAGCTCAGAACTAGCGGGGGACACAGATACGCAGTATTTT. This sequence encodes CASSELAGDTDTQYF.

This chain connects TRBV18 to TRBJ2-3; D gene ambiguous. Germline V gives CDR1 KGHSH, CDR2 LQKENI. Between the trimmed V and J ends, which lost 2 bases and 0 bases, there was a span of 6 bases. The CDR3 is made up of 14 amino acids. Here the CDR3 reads CASSPGSSTDTQYF. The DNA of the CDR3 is TGTGCCAGCTCACCAGGCAGCAGCACAGATACGCAGTATTTT. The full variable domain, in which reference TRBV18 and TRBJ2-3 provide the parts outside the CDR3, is NAGVMQNPRHLVRRRGQEARLRCSPMKGHSHVYWYRQLPEEGLKFMVYLQKENIIDESGMPKERFSAEFPKEGPSILRIQQVVRGDSAAYFCASSPGSSTDTQYFGPGTRLTVL.

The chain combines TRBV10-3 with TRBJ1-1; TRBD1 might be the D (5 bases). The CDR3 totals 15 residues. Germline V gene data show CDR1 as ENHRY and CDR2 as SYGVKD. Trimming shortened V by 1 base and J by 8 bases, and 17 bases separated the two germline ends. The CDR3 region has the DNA TGTGCCATCAGTGAGTTGGGGCAGGGAAGTAGGGAAGCTTTCTTT. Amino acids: CAISELGQGSREAFF.

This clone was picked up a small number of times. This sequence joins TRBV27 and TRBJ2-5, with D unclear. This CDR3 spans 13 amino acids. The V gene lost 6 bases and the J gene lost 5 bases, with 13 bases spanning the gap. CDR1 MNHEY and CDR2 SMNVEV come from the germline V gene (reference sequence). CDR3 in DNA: TGTGCCAGCAGGGGGTTCGGGCGGGAGACCCAGTACTTC. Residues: CASRGFGRETQYF.

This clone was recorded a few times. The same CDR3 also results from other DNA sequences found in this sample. CDR3 residues: CASSSTGNTEAFF. In DNA, the CDR3 is TGTGCCAGCAGCTCCACAGGGAACACTGAAGCTTTCTTT. J is TRBJ1-1 and V is TRBV7-2; TRBD1 might be the D (5 bases). The CDR3 is made up of 13 amino acids. The germline V and J ends were trimmed by 4 bases and 1 base, with 7 bases remaining between them. Germline lookup yields CDR1 SGHTA and CDR2 FQGNSA.

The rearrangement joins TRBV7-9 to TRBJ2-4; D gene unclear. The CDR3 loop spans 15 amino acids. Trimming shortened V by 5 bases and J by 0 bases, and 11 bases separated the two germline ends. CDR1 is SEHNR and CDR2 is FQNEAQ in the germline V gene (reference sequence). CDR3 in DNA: TGTGCCAGCAGCACCGCCAATCTAGCCAAAAACATTCAGTACTTC. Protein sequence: CASSTANLAKNIQYF.

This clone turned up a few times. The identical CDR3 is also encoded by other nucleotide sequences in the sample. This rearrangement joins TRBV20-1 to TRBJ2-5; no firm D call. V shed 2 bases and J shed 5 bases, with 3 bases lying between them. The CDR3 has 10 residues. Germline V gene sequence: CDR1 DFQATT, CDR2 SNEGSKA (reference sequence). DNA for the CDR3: TGCAGTGCTAGAACGGAGACCCAGTACTTC. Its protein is CSARTETQYF.